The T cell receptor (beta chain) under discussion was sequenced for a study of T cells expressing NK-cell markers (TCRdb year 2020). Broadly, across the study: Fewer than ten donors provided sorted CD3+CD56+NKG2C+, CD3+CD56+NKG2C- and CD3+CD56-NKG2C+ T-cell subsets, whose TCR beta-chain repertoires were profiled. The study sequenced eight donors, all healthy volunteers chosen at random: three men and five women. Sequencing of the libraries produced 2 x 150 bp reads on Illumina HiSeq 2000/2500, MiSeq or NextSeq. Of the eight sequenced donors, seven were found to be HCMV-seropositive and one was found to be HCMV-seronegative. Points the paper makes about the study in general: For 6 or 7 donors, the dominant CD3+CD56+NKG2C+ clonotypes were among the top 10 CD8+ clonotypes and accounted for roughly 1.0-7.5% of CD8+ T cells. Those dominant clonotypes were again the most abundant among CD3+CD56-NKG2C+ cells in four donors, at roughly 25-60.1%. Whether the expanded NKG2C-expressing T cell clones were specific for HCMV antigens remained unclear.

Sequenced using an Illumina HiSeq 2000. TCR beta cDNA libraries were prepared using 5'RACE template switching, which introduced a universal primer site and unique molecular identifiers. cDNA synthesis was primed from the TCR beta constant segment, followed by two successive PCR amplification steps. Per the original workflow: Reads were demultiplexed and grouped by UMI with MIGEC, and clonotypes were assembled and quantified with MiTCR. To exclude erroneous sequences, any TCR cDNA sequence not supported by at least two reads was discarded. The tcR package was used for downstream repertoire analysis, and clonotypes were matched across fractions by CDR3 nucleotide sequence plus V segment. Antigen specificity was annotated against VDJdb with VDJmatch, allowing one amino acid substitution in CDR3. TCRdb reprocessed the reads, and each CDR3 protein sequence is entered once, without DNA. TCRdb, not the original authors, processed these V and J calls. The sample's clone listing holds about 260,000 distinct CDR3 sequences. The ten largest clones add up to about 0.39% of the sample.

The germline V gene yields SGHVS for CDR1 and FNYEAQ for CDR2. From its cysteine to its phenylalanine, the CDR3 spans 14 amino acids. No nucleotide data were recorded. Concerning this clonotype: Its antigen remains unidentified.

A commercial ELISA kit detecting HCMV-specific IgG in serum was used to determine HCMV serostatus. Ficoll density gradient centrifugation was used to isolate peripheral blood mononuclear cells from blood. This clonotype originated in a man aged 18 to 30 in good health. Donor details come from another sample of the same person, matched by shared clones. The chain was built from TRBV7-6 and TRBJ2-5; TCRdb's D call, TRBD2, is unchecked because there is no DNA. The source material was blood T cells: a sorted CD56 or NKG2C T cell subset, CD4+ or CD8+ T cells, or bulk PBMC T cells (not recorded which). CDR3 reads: CASSLTGLKETQYF. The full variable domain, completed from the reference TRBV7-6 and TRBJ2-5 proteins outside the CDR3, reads GAGVSQSPRYKVTKRGQDVALRCDPISGHVSLYWYRQALGQGPEFLTYFNYEAQQDKSGLPNDRFSAERPEGSISTLTIQRTEQRDSAMYRCASSLTGLKETQYFGPGTRLLVL.